The 28 T cell receptor beta chains listed next were all sequenced from one sample in a study of blood T cell repertoires in COVID-19. Some clones are missing from TCRdb's copy, which holds only in-frame ones; the method was immunoSEQ multiplex PCR. The sample gives hundreds of thousands of clones, around 88% of which show up once; over 2% is in the top ten. The sequenced sample consisted of peripheral blood. Receptors originate from a woman aged 25 to 39 who had recovered from COVID-19.

The chain combines TRBV5-6 with TRBJ2-1; 8 bases are a match to TRBD2. CDR1 SGHDT and CDR2 YYEEEE come from the germline V gene. This CDR3 has 16 residues. With 1 base clipped from V and 3 bases from J, the junction kept 6 bases outside the gene matches. The CDR3 DNA sequence: TGTGCCAGCAGCTTGTCTTCGGGGGGGTTCTACAATGAGCAGTTCTTC. It translates to CASSLSSGGFYNEQFF.

This chain uses TRBV6-5 with TRBJ2-5; D is ambiguous. This CDR3 contains 12 residues. CDR1 and CDR2 (germline): MNHEY, SVGAGI. V lost 0 bases and J 5 bases, leaving 4 bases between the germline ends. The CDR3, as DNA: TGTGCCAGCAGTTACTCGCGGGAGACCCAGTACTTC. As protein: CASSYSRETQYF.

The rearrangement links TRBV7-8 to TRBJ2-3, with 13 positions matching TRBD2. CDR3 length: 16 residues. The ends lost 5 bases at V and 4 bases at J; junction bases unmatched: 6. In germline, CDR1 is SGHVS, CDR2 FQNEAQ. The CDR3 DNA sequence: TGTGCCAGCAGCCCCAGGACTAGCGGGAGCCCAGATACGCAGTATTTT. It specifies CASSPRTSGSPDTQYF.

CDR3 region: CASGSATGGEQYF. Here the CDR3 DNA reads TGTGCTAGTGGCAGCGCAACAGGGGGCGAGCAGTACTTC. The chain employs TRBV12-5 and TRBJ2-7; 8 positions match TRBD1. V lost 6 bases and J lost 6; bases outside the gene matches: 7. Germline V gene data show CDR1 as LGHNT and CDR2 as FRNRAP. The length of the CDR3 is 13 residues.

The chain carries TRBV6-4 and TRBJ1-1, with D hard to call. CDR1 MRHNA and CDR2 SNTAGT come from the germline V gene. The CDR3 runs to 13 residues. The DNA for the CDR3 is TGTGCAGCCAGTAGGGAGATGAACACTGAAGCTTTCTTT. Its translation is CAASREMNTEAFF.

This clone was recorded once. As DNA, the CDR3 is TGTGCCACCAGCAGACCCGTGTTGGGGGCCGGCTCCTACAATGAGCAGTTCTTC. Encoded protein: CATSRPVLGAGSYNEQFF. The V call is TRBV15, the J call TRBJ2-1; D is perhaps TRBD1 (6 bases). Between the trimmed V and J ends, which lost 2 bases and 0 bases, there was a span of 17 bases. CDR1 and CDR2 from the germline V gene are LNHNV and YYDKDF (reference sequence). The CDR3 contains 18 residues.

The chain links TRBV7-9 to TRBJ2-7, with D possibly matching TRBD1 (6 bases). Trimming stripped 0 bases from V and 3 bases from J, with 6 bases between. Germline V CDR1 and CDR2: SEHNR, FQNEAQ (reference sequence). The CDR3 contains 13 residues. The CDR3 DNA reads as TGTGCCAGCAGCTTAGCAGGGGGCTACGAGCAGTACTTC. This encodes CASSLAGGYEQYF. Based on the CDR3 plus reference TRBV7-9 and TRBJ2-7, the full variable domain is DTGVSQNPRHKITKRGQNVTFRCDPISEHNRLYWYRQTLGQGPEFLTYFQNEAQLEKSRLLSDRFSAERPKGSFSTLEIQRTEQGDSAMYLCASSLAGGYEQYFGPGTRLTVT.

The rearrangement links TRBV2 to TRBJ1-1; no reliable D call. The CDR3 is made up of 14 amino acids. The germline gives CDR1 SNHLY, CDR2 FYNNEI. Trimming stripped 8 bases from V and 3 bases from J, with 16 bases between. CDR3 region: CASSSGPQDTEAFF. As DNA, the CDR3 is TGTGCCAGCTCGTCAGGCCCCCAAGACACTGAAGCTTTCTTT. Full variable domain (outside the CDR3, taken from reference TRBV2 and TRBJ1-1): EPEVTQTPSHQVTQMGQEVILRCVPISNHLYFYWYRQILGQKVEFLVSFYNNEISEKSEIFDDQFSVERPDGSNFTLKIRSTKLEDSAMYFCASSSGPQDTEAFFGQGTRLTVV.

With regard to this clone: Germline is not matched at one junction end, which may reflect a read error. The same CDR3 is also encoded by other DNA sequences in this sample. The V gene is TRBV5-6, the J gene TRBJ2-7; D is unresolved. Germline CDR1 SGHDT, CDR2 YYEEEE. This CDR3 region has 15 residues. The CDR3 region has the DNA TGTGCCAGCAGCTTCGAACAGCCGAGCTCCTACGAACAGTACTTC. Its translation: CASSFEQPSSYEQYF.

The rearrangement links TRBV19 to TRBJ2-1; 7 bases are shared with TRBD2. This CDR3 is built from 13 residues. After removal of 5 bases from V and 9 bases from J, the junction contained 7 bases not matched to a gene. Per the germline V gene, CDR1 is LNHDA and CDR2 is SQIVND (reference sequence). CDR3 residues: CASSPGRIGEQFF. DNA of the CDR3: TGTGCCAGTAGTCCCGGGAGGATAGGTGAGCAGTTCTTC.

The chain is built from TRBV6-4 and TRBJ1-1; D is perhaps TRBD1 (6 bases). The CDR3 consists of 15 residues. V was cut by 5 bases and J by 3 bases, with 16 bases left in between. Germline-derived CDR1 and CDR2 are MRHNA and SNTAGT. The CDR3 spells CASSNRALGDTEAFF. Here the CDR3 DNA reads TGTGCCAGCAGTAACAGGGCCTTGGGGGACACTGAAGCTTTCTTT.

The CDR3 coding sequence is TGCGCCAGCAGCCTACCGGGACAAAAGGCCTACGAGCAGTACTTC. It codes for CASSLPGQKAYEQYF. V is TRBV5-1 and J is TRBJ2-7, with D perhaps matching TRBD1 (6 bases). The CDR3 length is 15 residues. V lost 4 bases, J lost 2 bases, and 16 bases lay in between. Germline CDR1 SGHRS, CDR2 YFSETQ.

The rearrangement uses TRBV5-1 and TRBJ2-1; D is unclear. CDR3 size: 14 residues. Germline V gene sequence: CDR1 SGHRS, CDR2 YFSETQ. Trimming took off 5 bases at V and 0 bases at J, with 9 bases between the two ends. The CDR3 here is CASSRSTSYNEQFF. CDR3 DNA sequence: TGCGCCAGCAGTAGATCCACCTCCTACAATGAGCAGTTCTTC.

V and J are TRBV27 and TRBJ2-7, with 7 nucleotides matching TRBD1. J lost 3 bases, V lost 4 bases, and 3 bases had no gene match. Germline V gene sequence: CDR1 MNHEY, CDR2 SMNVEV (reference sequence). The CDR3 consists of 13 residues. The CDR3 sequence: CASSWGQNYEQYF. CDR3 coding DNA: TGTGCCAGCAGTTGGGGACAGAACTACGAGCAGTACTTC.

This clone was picked up a small number of times. This chain joins TRBV4-2 and TRBJ2-7, with 7 bases that match TRBD2. The length of the CDR3 is 16 residues. Losses at the gene ends were 1 base for V and 2 bases for J; bases not matched to a gene: 8. CDR1 is LGHNA and CDR2 is YNFKEQ in the germline V gene. The CDR3 DNA reads TGTGCCAGCAGCCAAGTGCTGGCGGGGGATACCTACGAGCAGTACTTC. Translation: CASSQVLAGDTYEQYF.

This chain joins TRBV10-3 and TRBJ1-2, with TRBD1 matching over 7 bases. Per the germline V gene, CDR1 is ENHRY and CDR2 is SYGVKD. The CDR3 is made up of 14 amino acids. With 10 bases clipped from V and 1 base from J, the junction kept 9 bases outside the gene matches. The CDR3 region has the DNA TGTGCCACGACGACAGGGACCATTAACTATGGCTACACCTTC. This encodes CATTTGTINYGYTF.

The V gene is TRBV19, the J gene TRBJ2-1; 8 bases match TRBD2. With 10 bases clipped from V and 6 bases from J, the junction kept 11 bases outside the gene matches. Germline V gene sequence: CDR1 LNHDA, CDR2 SQIVND (reference sequence). The CDR3 runs to 14 residues. CDR3 protein: CATSAGVGGNEQFF. CDR3 nucleotides: TGTGCCACTTCAGCGGGAGTGGGAGGCAATGAGCAGTTCTTC.

This clone was picked up a small number of times. The chain recombines TRBV5-4 with TRBJ2-7, with 7 bases fitting TRBD1. The J segment lost 0 bases and the V segment lost 9 bases, leaving 9 bases of the junction unmatched. The germline gives CDR1 SGHNT, CDR2 YYREEE (reference sequence). The CDR3 sequence is 14 residues long. CDR3 bases: TGTGCCACCAGACCCGGACAGGCCTCCTACGAGCAGTACTTC. Its translation is CATRPGQASYEQYF.

CDR3 sequence reads: CASRTGQIGEAFF. CDR3 DNA: TGTGCCAGCAGGACGGGACAGATAGGTGAAGCTTTCTTT. V usage is TRBV28 and J usage is TRBJ1-1; 7 bases map to TRBD1. The CDR3 runs 13 residues. V shed 6 bases, J shed 7 bases, and the junction held 8 bases outside the gene matches. Germline lookup yields CDR1 MDHEN and CDR2 SYDVKM. The full variable domain, completed using reference TRBV28 and TRBJ1-1, is DVKVTQSSRYLVKRTGEKVFLECVQDMDHENMFWYRQDPGLGLRLIYFSYDVKMKEKGDIPEGYSVSREKKERFSLILESASTNQTSMYLCASRTGQIGEAFFGQGTRLTVV.

The V call is TRBV6-2 or TRBV6-3, the J call TRBJ2-7, with D possibly being TRBD2 (5 bases). V was pared by 0 bases and J by 9 bases, with 15 bases between. The CDR3 totals 14 residues. CDR1 and CDR2 from the germline V gene are MNHEY and SVGEGT. The chain's CDR3 is CASSYSEGTGGQYF. The CDR3 DNA reads TGTGCCAGCAGTTACTCTGAGGGAACCGGCGGGCAGTACTTC.

The chain couples TRBV6-6 to TRBJ2-1; D possibly corresponds to TRBD1 (6 bases). V lost 4 bases, J lost 5 bases, and 12 bases lay in between. CDR1 is MNHNY and CDR2 is SVGAGI in the germline V gene (reference sequence). The CDR3 has 14 amino acids. CDR3 in amino acids: CASSSRGSDNEQFF. CDR3 bases: TGTGCCAGCAGTTCCAGGGGTAGCGACAATGAGCAGTTCTTC.

Notes on this clone: The same CDR3 can be traced to other DNA sequences in this sample. The chain employs TRBV28 and TRBJ2-4, with 7 bases aligning to TRBD1. The J segment lost 1 base and the V segment lost 5 bases, leaving 2 bases of the junction unmatched. Per the germline V gene, CDR1 is MDHEN and CDR2 is SYDVKM. The CDR3 contains 14 residues. CDR3 coding DNA: TGTGCCAGCAGTCTGGGACAGGCCAAAAACATTCAGTACTTC. Translated: CASSLGQAKNIQYF. Complete variable domain (other parts from reference TRBV28 and TRBJ2-4): DVKVTQSSRYLVKRTGEKVFLECVQDMDHENMFWYRQDPGLGLRLIYFSYDVKMKEKGDIPEGYSVSREKKERFSLILESASTNQTSMYLCASSLGQAKNIQYFGAGTRLSVL.

The sample holds a few counts of this clone. This chain uses TRBV2 with TRBJ2-2, with 12 bases aligning to TRBD2. Germline V gene lookup returns CDR1 SNHLY and CDR2 FYNNEI. After removal of 6 bases from V and 4 bases from J, the junction contained 3 bases not matched to a gene. The CDR3 loop spans 15 amino acids. Written as DNA, the CDR3 is TGTGCCAGCAGATTGGGACTAGCGGGCACCGGGGAGCTGTTTTTT. Encoded protein: CASRLGLAGTGELFF.

The chain carries TRBV2 and TRBJ1-2; 10 bases agree with TRBD1. CDR3 size: 15 residues. V was clipped by 10 bases and J by 5 bases; unmatched bases: 13. From germline, CDR1 is SNHLY and CDR2 FYNNEI. In DNA, the CDR3 is TGTGCCACCGCCAGGGACAGGGGTTTTTATTATGGCTACACCTTC. Its protein is CATARDRGFYYGYTF.

V is TRBV20-1 and J is TRBJ1-3; D unclear. CDR1 DFQATT and CDR2 SNEGSKA come from the germline V gene (reference sequence). The CDR3 sequence is 11 residues long. The CDR3 here is CGGSSGNTIYF. The CDR3 DNA reads TGCGGCGGGAGCTCTGGAAACACCATATATTTT.

The sample holds a few counts of this clone. The J gene is TRBJ2-7, the V gene TRBV28; 11 bases agree with TRBD2. The V gene end was trimmed by 2 bases and the J gene end by 1 base; junction bases not matched to a gene: 7. From germline, CDR1 is MDHEN and CDR2 SYDVKM. The CDR3 covers 17 residues. The CDR3, as DNA: TGTGCCAGCAGTTTAAGGTTACTAGCGGGAGATTCCTACGAGCAGTACTTC. Its protein is CASSLRLLAGDSYEQYF.

This clone showed up just once. The genes are TRBV28 and TRBJ1-4; maybe TRBD1 (6 bases). The V gene's germline CDR1 is MDHEN and CDR2 SYDVKM. The length of the CDR3 is 15 residues. Between the trimmed V and J ends, which lost 5 bases and 7 bases, there was a span of 17 bases. This CDR3 is CASSQETGASEKLFF. The CDR3 nucleotides read TGTGCCAGCAGTCAGGAGACAGGAGCCTCTGAAAAACTGTTTTTT.

The genes are TRBV11-2 and TRBJ2-7, with 9 bases aligning to TRBD1. The CDR3 sequence is 14 residues long. Losses at the gene ends were 5 bases for V and 2 bases for J; bases not matched to a gene: 4. CDR1 and CDR2 from the germline V gene are SGHAT and FQNNGV. CDR3 coding DNA: TGTGCCAGCAGCCCCGGGACAGGGACCTACGAGCAGTACTTC. Translated, it gives CASSPGTGTYEQYF. Combining the CDR3 with reference TRBV11-2 and TRBJ2-7 gives the whole variable domain EAGVAQSPRYKIIEKRQSVAFWCNPISGHATLYWYQQILGQGPKLLIQFQNNGVVDDSQLPKDRFSAERLKGVDSTLKIQPAKLEDSAVYLCASSPGTGTYEQYFGPGTRLTVT.